These T cell receptor beta chains were read from a single sample in a study of T cell responses to AZD1222 COVID-19 vaccine. Measured with immunoSEQ multiplex PCR; TCRdb has only the in-frame clones, and not every one. This sample has about 120,000 clones, with roughly 84% found just once. Material: peripheral blood, obtained on day 0 of AZD1222 vaccination. These receptors all stem from an adult in good health. Each CDR3 is given with its conserved first and last residue. A D gene is named only where the DNA matches it firmly. Size tells how often a clone was seen (once, few, many) or the class of an expanded clone, and some rows leave it out.

D gene	clone size	J gene	V gene	CDR3 DNA	CDR3 protein
TRBD2	.	TRBJ2-1	TRBV5-1	TGCGCCAGCAGCTGGGGACTAGCGGGGGACAATGAGCAGTTCTTC	CASSWGLAGDNEQFF
.	.	TRBJ1-1	TRBV6-6	TGTGCCAGCACGGACCGTATGAACACTGAAGCTTTCTTT	CASTDRMNTEAFF
TRBD1	.	TRBJ1-4	TRBV2	TGTGCCAGCACCCCAGGGACAGCTAATGAAAAACTGTTTTTT	CASTPGTANEKLFF
.	.	TRBJ1-5	TRBV7-8	TGTGCCAGCAGCTTCTGGGAGATCGGCAATCAGCCCCAGCATTTT	CASSFWEIGNQPQHF
.	.	TRBJ1-5	TRBV28	TGTGCCAGCAGTTTATCGGGGCCACTCGATGGGCCCCAGCATTTT	CASSLSGPLDGPQHF
.	.	TRBJ1-5	TRBV7-6	TGTGCCAGCAGCCGCGGGGGTTCTCAGCCCCAGCATTTT	CASSRGGSQPQHF
TRBD1	.	TRBJ1-4	TRBV4-3	TGCGCCAGCAGCCCTGACAGGGATGGGAAACTGTTTTTT	CASSPDRDGKLFF
.	.	TRBJ1-1	TRBV28	TGTGCCAGCAGTTTATTTAAGGGAAGCACTGAAGCTTTCTTT	CASSLFKGSTEAFF
.	.	TRBJ2-5	TRBV3-1/TRBV3-2	TGTGCCAGCAGCCAAGGTCCTAGTTCAGGGGTGACCCAGTACTTC	CASSQGPSSGVTQYF
TRBD2	.	TRBJ2-5	TRBV9	TGTGCCAGCAGCGGAAAAGCGGGACCTCGAGAGACCCAGTACTTC	CASSGKAGPRETQYF
TRBD1	.	TRBJ1-2	TRBV29-1	TGCAGCGCCCGGGACAGCTATGGCTACACCTTC	CSARDSYGYTF
TRBD1	few	TRBJ1-3	TRBV19	TGTGCCAGTAGTACCCCCGGGACAGCTGGAAACACCATATATTTT	CASSTPGTAGNTIYF
.	once	TRBJ2-1	TRBV19	TGTGCCAGTATGGAGCCCTACAATGAGCAGTTCTTC	CASMEPYNEQFF
.	.	TRBJ2-5	TRBV2	TGTGCCAGCAACCCTGGACAGTTCCAAGAGACCCAGTACTTC	CASNPGQFQETQYF
.	.	TRBJ1-3	TRBV12-3/TRBV12-4	TGTGCCAGCAGCCGCTCTTACACCATATATTTT	CASSRSYTIYF
TRBD1	.	TRBJ2-2	TRBV5-4	TGTGCCAGCAGCTCGCGACAGGGGATCACCGGGGAGCTGTTTTTT	CASSSRQGITGELFF
.	.	TRBJ2-7	TRBV6-5	TGTGCCAGCAGTTACTCGGGCGGCTCCTACGAGCAGTACTTC	CASSYSGGSYEQYF
.	few	TRBJ1-1	TRBV28	TGTGCCAGCAGTCACCGAGGGGGTAGAACTGAAGCTTTCTTT	CASSHRGGRTEAFF
TRBD1	.	TRBJ2-1	TRBV6-5	TGTGCCAGCAGAGGCCGGGACAGCGTCTGGAATGAGCAGTTCTTC	CASRGRDSVWNEQFF
.	.	TRBJ2-5	TRBV19	TGTGCCAGTAGTATGGCGTACCAAGAGACCCAGTACTTC	CASSMAYQETQYF
TRBD1	.	TRBJ1-4	TRBV5-1	TGCGCCAGCAGCCCGGGAGGCAGGGGGCAAGAAAAACTGTTTTTT	CASSPGGRGQEKLFF
.	.	TRBJ1-1	TRBV5-1	TGCGCCAGCAGCTGGCGGGACCCTAACACTGAAGCTTTCTTT	CASSWRDPNTEAFF
TRBD1	.	TRBJ2-7	TRBV7-8	TGTGCCAGCAGCTTAGGTCAGGGGGCGTACGAGCAGTACTTC	CASSLGQGAYEQYF
.	once	TRBJ1-2	TRBV3-1/TRBV3-2	TGTGCCAGCAGCCATTACGGCTATAACTATGGCTACACCTTC	CASSHYGYNYGYTF
.	.	TRBJ2-2	TRBV7-9	TGTGCCAGCATGCTCACGGACCCAAACACCGGGGAGCTGTTTTTT	CASMLTDPNTGELFF
TRBD1	once	TRBJ2-2	TRBV11-3	TGTGCCAGCACGAAACACAGGGGGACGACCGGGGAGCTGTTTTTT	CASTKHRGTTGELFF
.	once	TRBJ1-3	TRBV28	TGTGCCAGCTCGGCCGGAAACACCATATATTTT	CASSAGNTIYF
.	.	TRBJ1-5	TRBV28	TGTGCCAGCGGGCCGGGTACGATCAATCAGCCCCAGCATTTT	CASGPGTINQPQHF
.	.	TRBJ2-1	TRBV5-1	TGCGCCAGCAGGGACTCAAGCTCCTACAATGAGCAGTTCTTC	CASRDSSSYNEQFF
.	.	TRBJ1-3	TRBV19	TGTGCCAGCCACGACAGCATTGGAAACACCATATATTTT	CASHDSIGNTIYF
.	.	TRBJ1-6	TRBV28	TGTGCCAGCAGTTTGGGAGGGGCCGATAGCTCCTATAATTCACCCCTCCACTTT	CASSLGGADSSYNSPLHF
.	.	TRBJ1-3	TRBV5-1	TGCGCCAGCAGCTCCGACAGACTCTCTGGAAACACCATATATTTT	CASSSDRLSGNTIYF
.	.	TRBJ2-7	TRBV28	TGTGCCAGCAGAAAATCAGGGACCCCAGGATTCTACTACGAGCAGTACTTC	CASRKSGTPGFYYEQYF
.	.	TRBJ1-1	TRBV2	TGTGCCAGCACCGAGGGGAGACACACTGAAGCTTTCTTT	CASTEGRHTEAFF
.	.	TRBJ2-1	TRBV7-8	TGTGCCAGCAGCCTGGTTTGGTTTGGGGAGAATGAGCAGTTCTTC	CASSLVWFGENEQFF
.	.	TRBJ1-1	TRBV6-2/TRBV6-3	TGTGCCAGCAGTCCCTTTCGGGGGGATCACACTGAAGCTTTCTTT	CASSPFRGDHTEAFF
.	.	TRBJ2-1	TRBV27	TGTGCCAGCAGTTTAGAACCCAGAGCCCACAATGAGCAGTTCTTC	CASSLEPRAHNEQFF
TRBD1	.	TRBJ2-1	TRBV6-5	TGTGCCAGCAGTTACGGTATCGGGACAGGGGGCAATGAGCAGTTCTTC	CASSYGIGTGGNEQFF
.	.	TRBJ2-3	TRBV4-1	TGCGCCAGCAGCCAAGAAGTACCCGTTGGTACGCAGTATTTT	CASSQEVPVGTQYF
.	.	TRBJ1-1	TRBV19	TGTGCCAGTAGCGAGGGGGGGACTGAAGCTTTCTTT	CASSEGGTEAFF
.	.	TRBJ2-5	TRBV24-1	TGTGCCACCAGTGATCCCCTGGAGACCCAGTACTTC	CATSDPLETQYF
.	.	TRBJ1-5	TRBV19	TGTGCCAGTAGTGCGCCCGGGACAACAAATCAGCCCCAGCATTTT	CASSAPGTTNQPQHF
.	.	TRBJ1-2	TRBV6-5	TGTGCCAGCAGTTACCACCGCACCTTCCAGGTTAATGGCTACACCTTC	CASSYHRTFQVNGYTF
TRBD2	.	TRBJ2-3	TRBV6-1	TGTGCCAGCAGTGATCAGCGGGGTGCAGATACGCAGTATTTT	CASSDQRGADTQYF
.	.	TRBJ1-1	TRBV7-2	TGTGCCAGCAGCTTAAGGAGGGGCCAAACCGTCCGAGCTTTCTTT	CASSLRRGQTVRAFF
TRBD1	.	TRBJ2-7	TRBV4-1	TGCGCCAGCAGCCAAGAAGCATGGGGGACAGGGGCCTACGAGCAGTACTTC	CASSQEAWGTGAYEQYF
.	.	TRBJ2-3	TRBV6-1	TGTGCCAGCAGTGAAGCGGGGGGCACAGATACGCAGTATTTT	CASSEAGGTDTQYF
TRBD1	.	TRBJ2-4	TRBV6-5	TGTGCCAGCAGTTACTCTAGGGGACAGGGGGCTAACATTCAGTACTTC	CASSYSRGQGANIQYF
.	.	TRBJ2-4	TRBV2	TGTGCCAGTACCTTCGACCCCAAAAACATTCAGTACTTC	CASTFDPKNIQYF
.	.	TRBJ1-2	TRBV15	TGTGCCACCAGCAACGAACCCCAGGGAACGAACTATGGCTACACCTTC	CATSNEPQGTNYGYTF
.	.	TRBJ1-2	TRBV28	TGTGCCAGCAGTTTAACGGCAGAGGCCTTTGGCTACACCTTC	CASSLTAEAFGYTF
TRBD2	.	TRBJ2-5	TRBV19	TGTGCCAGTAGTATTGCGCAGGTCGGGGGGGAGACCCAGTACTTC	CASSIAQVGGETQYF